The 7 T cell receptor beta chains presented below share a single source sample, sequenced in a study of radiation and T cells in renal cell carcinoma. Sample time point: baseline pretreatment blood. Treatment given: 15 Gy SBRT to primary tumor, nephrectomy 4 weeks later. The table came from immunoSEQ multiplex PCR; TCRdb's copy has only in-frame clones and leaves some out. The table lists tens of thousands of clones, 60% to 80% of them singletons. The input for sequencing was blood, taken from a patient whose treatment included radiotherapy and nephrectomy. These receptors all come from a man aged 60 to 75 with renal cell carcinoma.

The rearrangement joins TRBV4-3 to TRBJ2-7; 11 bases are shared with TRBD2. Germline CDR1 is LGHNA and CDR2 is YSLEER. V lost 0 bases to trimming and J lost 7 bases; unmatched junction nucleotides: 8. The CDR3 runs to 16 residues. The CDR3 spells CASSQDQLAGGWEQYF. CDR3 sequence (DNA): TGCGCCAGCAGCCAAGATCAGCTAGCGGGAGGCTGGGAGCAGTACTTC.

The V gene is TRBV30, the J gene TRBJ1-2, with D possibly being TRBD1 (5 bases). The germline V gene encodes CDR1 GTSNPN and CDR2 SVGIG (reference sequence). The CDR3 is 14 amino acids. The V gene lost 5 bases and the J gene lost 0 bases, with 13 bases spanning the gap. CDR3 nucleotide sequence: TGTGCCTGGGGCGGGGGAGAACCTAACTATGGCTACACCTTC. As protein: CAWGGGEPNYGYTF.

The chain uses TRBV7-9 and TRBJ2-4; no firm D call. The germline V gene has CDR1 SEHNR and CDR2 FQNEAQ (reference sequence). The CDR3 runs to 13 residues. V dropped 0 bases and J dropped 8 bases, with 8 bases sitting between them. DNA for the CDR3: TGTGCCAGCAGCTTAGCAGGAATGGACATTCAGTACTTC. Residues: CASSLAGMDIQYF. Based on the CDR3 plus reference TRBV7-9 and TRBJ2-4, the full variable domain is DTGVSQNPRHKITKRGQNVTFRCDPISEHNRLYWYRQTLGQGPEFLTYFQNEAQLEKSRLLSDRFSAERPKGSFSTLEIQRTEQGDSAMYLCASSLAGMDIQYFGAGTRLSVL.

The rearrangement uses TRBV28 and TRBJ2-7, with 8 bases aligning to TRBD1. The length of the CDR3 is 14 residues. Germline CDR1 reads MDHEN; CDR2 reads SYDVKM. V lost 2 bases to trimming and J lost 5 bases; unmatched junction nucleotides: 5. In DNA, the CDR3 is TGTGCCAGCAGTTTACCCCAGGGGGCTGACGAGCAGTACTTC. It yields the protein CASSLPQGADEQYF. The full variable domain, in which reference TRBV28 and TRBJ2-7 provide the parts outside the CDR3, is DVKVTQSSRYLVKRTGEKVFLECVQDMDHENMFWYRQDPGLGLRLIYFSYDVKMKEKGDIPEGYSVSREKKERFSLILESASTNQTSMYLCASSLPQGADEQYFGPGTRLTVT.

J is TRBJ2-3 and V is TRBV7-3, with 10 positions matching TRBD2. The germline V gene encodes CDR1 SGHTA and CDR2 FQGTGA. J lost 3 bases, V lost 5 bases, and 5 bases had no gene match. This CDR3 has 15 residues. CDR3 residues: CASSLTGLATDTQYF. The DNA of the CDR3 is TGTGCCAGCAGCCTGACGGGACTAGCGACAGATACGCAGTATTTT.

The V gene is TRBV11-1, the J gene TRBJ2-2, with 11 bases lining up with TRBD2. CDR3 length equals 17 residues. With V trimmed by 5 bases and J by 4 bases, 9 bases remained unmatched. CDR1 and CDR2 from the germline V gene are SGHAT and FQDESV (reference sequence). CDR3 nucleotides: TGTGCCAGCAGCCCCAAAACCCTAGCGGGAGGCACCGGGGAGCTGTTTTTT. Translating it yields CASSPKTLAGGTGELFF.

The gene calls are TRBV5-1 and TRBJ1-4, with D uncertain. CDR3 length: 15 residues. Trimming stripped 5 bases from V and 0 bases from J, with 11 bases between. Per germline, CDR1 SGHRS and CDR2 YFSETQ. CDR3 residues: CASREIVSTNEKLFF. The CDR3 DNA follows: TGCGCCAGCAGAGAGATAGTCTCAACTAATGAAAAACTGTTTTTT. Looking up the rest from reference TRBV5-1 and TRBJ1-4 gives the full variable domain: KAGVTQTPRYLIKTRGQQVTLSCSPISGHRSVSWYQQTPGQGLQFLFEYFSETQRNKGNFPGRFSGRQFSNSRSEMNVSTLELGDSALYLCASREIVSTNEKLFFGSGTQLSVL.